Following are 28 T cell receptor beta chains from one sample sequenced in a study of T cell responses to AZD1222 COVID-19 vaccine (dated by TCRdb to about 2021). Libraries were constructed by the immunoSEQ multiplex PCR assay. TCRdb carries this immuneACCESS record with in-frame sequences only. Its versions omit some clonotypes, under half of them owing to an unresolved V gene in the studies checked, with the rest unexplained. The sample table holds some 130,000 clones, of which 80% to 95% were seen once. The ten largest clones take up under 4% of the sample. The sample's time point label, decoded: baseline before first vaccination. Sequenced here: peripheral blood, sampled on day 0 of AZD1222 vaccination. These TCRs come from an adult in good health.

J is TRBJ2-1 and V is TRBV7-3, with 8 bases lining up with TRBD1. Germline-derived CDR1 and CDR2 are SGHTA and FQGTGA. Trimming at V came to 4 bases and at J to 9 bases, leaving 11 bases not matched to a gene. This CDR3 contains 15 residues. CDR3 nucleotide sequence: TGTGCCAGCAGCTCGCAGGGGGCCTATAGTTCTGAGCAGTTCTTC. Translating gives CASSSQGAYSSEQFF.

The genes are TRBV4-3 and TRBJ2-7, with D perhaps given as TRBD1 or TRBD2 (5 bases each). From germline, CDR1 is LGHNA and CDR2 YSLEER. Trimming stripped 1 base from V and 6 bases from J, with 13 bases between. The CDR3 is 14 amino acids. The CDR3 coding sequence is TGCGCCAGCAGCCAAGTCGGGGCGCTGGGCGAGCAGTACTTC. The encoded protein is CASSQVGALGEQYF.

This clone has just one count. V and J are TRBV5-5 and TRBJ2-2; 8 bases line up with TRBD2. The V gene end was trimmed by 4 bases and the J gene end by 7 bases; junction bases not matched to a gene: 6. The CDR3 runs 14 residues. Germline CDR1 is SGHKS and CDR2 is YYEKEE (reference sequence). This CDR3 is CASSPGGGYGELFF. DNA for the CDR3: TGTGCCAGCAGCCCGGGGGGGGGCTACGGGGAGCTGTTTTTT.

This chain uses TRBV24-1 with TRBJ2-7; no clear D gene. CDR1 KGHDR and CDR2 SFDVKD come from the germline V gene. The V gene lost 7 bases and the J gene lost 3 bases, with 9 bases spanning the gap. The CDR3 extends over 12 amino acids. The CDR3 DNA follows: TGTGCCACCAGCCTCCCGATCTACGAGCAGTACTTC. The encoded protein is CATSLPIYEQYF.

The CDR3 DNA sequence: TGTGCCAGCAGCTTAGATGACGGATATTATGGCTACACCTTC. This codes for CASSLDDGYYGYTF. The genes are TRBV11-2 and TRBJ1-2; D remains unclear. Germline assignment: CDR1 SGHAT and CDR2 FQNNGV. V lost 0 bases and J 5 bases, leaving 10 bases between the germline ends. The CDR3 extends over 14 amino acids.

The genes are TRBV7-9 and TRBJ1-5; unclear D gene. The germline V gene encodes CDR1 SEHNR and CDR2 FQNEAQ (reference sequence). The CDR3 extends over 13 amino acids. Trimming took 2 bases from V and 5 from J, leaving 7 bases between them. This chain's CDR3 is CASSLTGDQPQHF. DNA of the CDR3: TGTGCCAGCAGCTTAACGGGTGATCAGCCCCAGCATTTT.

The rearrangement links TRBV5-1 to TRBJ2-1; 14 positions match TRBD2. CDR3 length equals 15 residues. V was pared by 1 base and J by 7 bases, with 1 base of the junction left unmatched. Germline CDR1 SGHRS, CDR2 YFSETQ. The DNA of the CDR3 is TGCGCCAGCAGCTTGTGGACTAGCGGGGGGAATGAGCAGTTCTTC. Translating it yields CASSLWTSGGNEQFF.

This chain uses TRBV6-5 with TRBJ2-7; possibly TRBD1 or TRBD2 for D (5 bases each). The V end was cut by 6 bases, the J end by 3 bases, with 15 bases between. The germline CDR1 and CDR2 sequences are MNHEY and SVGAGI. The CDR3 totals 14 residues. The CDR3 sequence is CASSPGTDYYEQYF. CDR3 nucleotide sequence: TGTGCCAGCAGCCCCGGGACGGATTACTACGAGCAGTACTTC.

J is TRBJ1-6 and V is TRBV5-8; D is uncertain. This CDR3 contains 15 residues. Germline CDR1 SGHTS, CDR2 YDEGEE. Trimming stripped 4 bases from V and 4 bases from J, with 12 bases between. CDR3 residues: CASSPIRIYNSPLHF. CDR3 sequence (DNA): TGTGCCAGCAGCCCAATACGGATTTATAATTCACCCCTCCACTTT.

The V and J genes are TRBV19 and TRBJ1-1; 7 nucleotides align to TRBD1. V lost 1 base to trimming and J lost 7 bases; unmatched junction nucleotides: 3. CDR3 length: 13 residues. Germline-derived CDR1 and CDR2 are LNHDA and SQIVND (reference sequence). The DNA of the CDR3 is TGTGCCAGTAGTATAGTTCGGACAGGTGAAGCTTTCTTT. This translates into CASSIVRTGEAFF.

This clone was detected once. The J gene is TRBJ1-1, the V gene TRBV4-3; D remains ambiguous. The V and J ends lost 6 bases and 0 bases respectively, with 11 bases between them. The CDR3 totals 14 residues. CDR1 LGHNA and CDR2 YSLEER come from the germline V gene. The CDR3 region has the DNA TGCGCCAGCAGTTCTGCCCGGATGAACACTGAAGCTTTCTTT. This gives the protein CASSSARMNTEAFF.

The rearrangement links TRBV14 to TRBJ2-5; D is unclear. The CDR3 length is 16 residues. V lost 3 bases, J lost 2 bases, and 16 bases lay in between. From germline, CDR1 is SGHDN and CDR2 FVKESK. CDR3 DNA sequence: TGTGCCAGCAGCCAGAGCCCGACTGCGTATCAAGAGACCCAGTACTTC. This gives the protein CASSQSPTAYQETQYF. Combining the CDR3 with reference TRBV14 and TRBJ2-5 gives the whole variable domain EAGVTQFPSHSVIEKGQTVTLRCDPISGHDNLYWYRRVMGKEIKFLLHFVKESKQDESGMPNNRFLAERTGGTYSTLKVQPAELEDSGVYFCASSQSPTAYQETQYFGPGTRLLVL.

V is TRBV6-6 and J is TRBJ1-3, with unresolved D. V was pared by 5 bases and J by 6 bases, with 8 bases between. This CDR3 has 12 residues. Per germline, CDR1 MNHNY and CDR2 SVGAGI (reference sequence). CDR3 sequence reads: CASSQAPNTIYF. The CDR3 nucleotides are TGTGCCAGCAGTCAGGCCCCAAACACCATATATTTT.

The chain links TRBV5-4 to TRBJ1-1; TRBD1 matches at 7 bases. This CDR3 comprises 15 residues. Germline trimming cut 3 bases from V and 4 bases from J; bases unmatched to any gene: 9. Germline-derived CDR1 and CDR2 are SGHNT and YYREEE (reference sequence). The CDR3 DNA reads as TGTGCCAGCAGCTCCACAGGGGCAGTTGGCACTGAAGCTTTCTTT. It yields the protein CASSSTGAVGTEAFF. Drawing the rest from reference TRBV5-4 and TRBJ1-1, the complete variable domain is ETGVTQSPTHLIKTRGQQVTLRCSSQSGHNTVSWYQQALGQGPQFIFQYYREEENGRGNFPPRFSGLQFPNYSSELNVNALELDDSALYLCASSSTGAVGTEAFFGQGTRLTVV.

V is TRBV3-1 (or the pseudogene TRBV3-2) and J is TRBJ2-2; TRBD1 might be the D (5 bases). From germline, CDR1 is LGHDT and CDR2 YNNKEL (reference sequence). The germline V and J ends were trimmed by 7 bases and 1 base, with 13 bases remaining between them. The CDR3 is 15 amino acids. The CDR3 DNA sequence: TGTGCCAGCACCCTTAGGGGTGTGAACACCGGGGAGCTGTTTTTT. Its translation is CASTLRGVNTGELFF.

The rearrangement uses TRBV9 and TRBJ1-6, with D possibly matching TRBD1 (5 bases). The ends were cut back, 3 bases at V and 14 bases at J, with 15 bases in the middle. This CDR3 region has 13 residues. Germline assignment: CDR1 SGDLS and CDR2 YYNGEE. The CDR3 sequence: CASSADTLGALHF. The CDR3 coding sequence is TGTGCCAGCAGCGCGGACACCTTGGGGGCCCTCCACTTT.

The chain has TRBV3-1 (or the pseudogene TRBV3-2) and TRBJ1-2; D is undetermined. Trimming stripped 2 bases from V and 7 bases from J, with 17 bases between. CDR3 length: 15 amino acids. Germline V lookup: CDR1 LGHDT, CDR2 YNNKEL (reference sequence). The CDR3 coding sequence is TGTGCCAGCAGCCAACCCCCTCCGATGGGTGGTGGCTACACCTTC. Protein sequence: CASSQPPPMGGGYTF.

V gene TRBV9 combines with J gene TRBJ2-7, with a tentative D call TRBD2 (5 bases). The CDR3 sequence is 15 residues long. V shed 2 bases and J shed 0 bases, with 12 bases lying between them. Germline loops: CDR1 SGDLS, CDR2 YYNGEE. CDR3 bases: TGTGCCAGCAGCGTCGTGCCGGGGAACTCCTACGAGCAGTACTTC. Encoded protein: CASSVVPGNSYEQYF.

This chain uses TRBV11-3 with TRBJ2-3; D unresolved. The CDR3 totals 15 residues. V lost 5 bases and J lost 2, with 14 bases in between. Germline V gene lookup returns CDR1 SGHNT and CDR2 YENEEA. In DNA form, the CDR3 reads TGTGCCAGCAGCCCGGTGCCCCCCCCCACAGATACGCAGTATTTT. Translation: CASSPVPPPTDTQYF. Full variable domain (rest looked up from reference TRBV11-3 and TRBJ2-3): EAGVVQSPRYKIIEKKQPVAFWCNPISGHNTLYWYLQNLGQGPELLIRYENEEAVDDSQLPKDRFSAERLKGVDSTLKIQPAELGDSAVYLCASSPVPPPTDTQYFGPGTRLTVL.

Here the CDR3 reads CASSSRANYGYTF. CDR3 DNA sequence: TGTGCCAGCAGTTCACGGGCTAACTATGGCTACACCTTC. The chain joins TRBV6-2 or TRBV6-3 to TRBJ1-2; D remains unclear. Germline lookup yields CDR1 MNHEY and CDR2 SVGEGT. This CDR3 contains 13 residues. V was trimmed by 4 bases and J by 0 bases, leaving 6 bases between them.

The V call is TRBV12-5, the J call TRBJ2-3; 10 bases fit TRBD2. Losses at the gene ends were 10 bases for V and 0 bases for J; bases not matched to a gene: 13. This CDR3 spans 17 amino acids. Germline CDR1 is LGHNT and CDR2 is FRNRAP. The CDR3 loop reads CATRAGGLAASTDTQYF. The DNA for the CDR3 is TGTGCTACCCGCGCGGGCGGACTAGCGGCCAGCACAGATACGCAGTATTTT.

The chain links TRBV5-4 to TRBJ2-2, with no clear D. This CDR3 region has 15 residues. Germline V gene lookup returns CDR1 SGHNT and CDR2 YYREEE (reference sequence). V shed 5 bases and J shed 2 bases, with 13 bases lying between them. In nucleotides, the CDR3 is TGTGCCAGCAGTCCGGTGGGTAGAAACACCGGGGAGCTGTTTTTT. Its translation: CASSPVGRNTGELFF. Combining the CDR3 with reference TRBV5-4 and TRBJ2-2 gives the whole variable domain ETGVTQSPTHLIKTRGQQVTLRCSSQSGHNTVSWYQQALGQGPQFIFQYYREEENGRGNFPPRFSGLQFPNYSSELNVNALELDDSALYLCASSPVGRNTGELFFGEGSRLTVL.

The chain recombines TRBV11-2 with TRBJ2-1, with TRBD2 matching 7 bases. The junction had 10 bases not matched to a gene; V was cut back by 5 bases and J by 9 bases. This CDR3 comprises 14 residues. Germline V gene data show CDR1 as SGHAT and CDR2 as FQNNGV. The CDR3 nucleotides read TGTGCCAGCAGCCCCTTGGGGCGGGAGCTTGAGCAGTTCTTC. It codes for CASSPLGRELEQFF.

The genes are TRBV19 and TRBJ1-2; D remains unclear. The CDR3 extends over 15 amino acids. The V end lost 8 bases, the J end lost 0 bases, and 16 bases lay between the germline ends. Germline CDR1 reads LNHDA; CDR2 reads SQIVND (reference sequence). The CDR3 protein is CASGLEKGPNYGYTF. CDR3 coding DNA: TGTGCCAGTGGACTCGAAAAGGGTCCTAACTATGGCTACACCTTC.

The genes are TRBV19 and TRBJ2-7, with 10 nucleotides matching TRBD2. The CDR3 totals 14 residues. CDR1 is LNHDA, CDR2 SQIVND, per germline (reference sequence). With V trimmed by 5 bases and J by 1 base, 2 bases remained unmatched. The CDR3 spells CASSPSGSSYEQYF. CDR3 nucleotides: TGTGCCAGTAGTCCTAGCGGGAGTTCCTACGAGCAGTACTTC.

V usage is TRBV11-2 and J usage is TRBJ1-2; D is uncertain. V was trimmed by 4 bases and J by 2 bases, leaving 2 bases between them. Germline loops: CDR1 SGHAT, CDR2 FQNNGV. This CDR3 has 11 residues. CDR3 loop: CASSYNYGYTF. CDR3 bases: TGTGCCAGCAGCTACAACTATGGCTACACCTTC.

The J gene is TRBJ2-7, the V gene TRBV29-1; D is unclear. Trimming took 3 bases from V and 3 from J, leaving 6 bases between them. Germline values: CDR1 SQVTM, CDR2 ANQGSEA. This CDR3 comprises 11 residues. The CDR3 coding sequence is TGCAGCGTTGAGGTCAGCTACGAGCAGTACTTC. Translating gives CSVEVSYEQYF.

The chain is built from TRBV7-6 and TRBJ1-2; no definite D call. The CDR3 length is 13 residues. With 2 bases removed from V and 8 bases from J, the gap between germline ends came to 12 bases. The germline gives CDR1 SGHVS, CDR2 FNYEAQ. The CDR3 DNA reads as TGTGCCAGCAGCTTAAAACCCGAGATGGGCTACACCTTC. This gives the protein CASSLKPEMGYTF.